A single sample is the source of the 15 T cell receptor beta chains below, sequenced in a study of chemoradiotherapy in HPV16-positive cancers. This table comes from immunoSEQ multiplex PCR, and its TCRdb copy is limited to in-frame clones, with some not included. The sample carries tens of thousands of clones, around nine tenths recorded once. The sequencing here drew on blood, taken from a patient who underwent chemoradiotherapy. The receptors here all came from a human donor with HPV-associated anogenital cancer.

This chain uses TRBV2 with TRBJ2-5; D is unclear. The CDR3 has 13 amino acids. The germline V gene encodes CDR1 SNHLY and CDR2 FYNNEI. The V and J ends lost 10 bases and 1 base respectively, with 13 bases between them. The CDR3 nucleotides read TGTGCCACCTCGGCAGGCTTCCAAGAGACCCAGTACTTC. It codes for CATSAGFQETQYF.

The chain recombines TRBV2 with TRBJ1-1; D remains unclear. Between the trimmed V and J ends, which lost 1 base and 9 bases, there was a span of 9 bases. CDR1 is SNHLY, CDR2 FYNNEI, per germline. The CDR3 spans 12 residues. The CDR3 DNA is TGTGCCAGCAGTGAAGGGACGACCCAAGCTTTCTTT. This codes for CASSEGTTQAFF.

The chain has TRBV6-5 and TRBJ2-7; possible D gene TRBD2, 5 bases. The CDR3 is made up of 12 amino acids. V was clipped by 6 bases and J by 6 bases, with 12 bases between them. The germline V gene has CDR1 MNHEY and CDR2 SVGAGI. The CDR3, as DNA: TGTGCCAGCAGACGGAATGAGGGCGAGCAGTACTTC. The encoded protein is CASRRNEGEQYF.

The gene calls are TRBV4-3 and TRBJ1-2; no clear D. Per the germline V gene, CDR1 is LGHNA and CDR2 is YSLEER. The CDR3 has 14 residues. Trimming took 0 bases from V and 4 from J, leaving 9 bases between them. DNA of the CDR3: TGCGCCAGCAGCCAAGATCGGAGCGGCTATGGCTACACCTTC. Translation: CASSQDRSGYGYTF.

There are a few counts of this clone. This rearrangement joins TRBV5-6 to TRBJ1-1; no clear D gene. There are 15 residues in the CDR3. Trimming cost V 1 base and J 0 bases, with 10 bases left between them. Germline V lookup: CDR1 SGHDT, CDR2 YYEEEE. In nucleotides, the CDR3 is TGTGCCAGCAGCTTGCCCAGTAGCGTGAACACTGAAGCTTTCTTT. Amino acids: CASSLPSSVNTEAFF.

The genes are TRBV12-5 and TRBJ1-1; no reliable D call. V was shortened by 1 base and J by 3 bases, with 3 bases between the two germline ends. Germline CDR1 reads LGHNT; CDR2 reads FRNRAP. The CDR3 loop spans 12 amino acids. CDR3 residues: CASGLEDTEAFF. In DNA form, the CDR3 reads TGTGCTAGTGGTTTGGAGGACACTGAAGCTTTCTTT. Variable domain in full (rest from reference TRBV12-5 and TRBJ1-1): DARVTQTPRHKVTEMGQEVTMRCQPILGHNTVFWYRQTMMQGLELLAYFRNRAPLDDSGMPKDRFSAEMPDATLATLKIQPSEPRDSAVYFCASGLEDTEAFFGQGTRLTVV.

The chain has TRBV15 and TRBJ2-7, with a tentative D call TRBD1 (5 bases). CDR1 and CDR2 (germline): LNHNV, YYDKDF (reference sequence). V gave up 0 bases and J gave up 0 bases, with 9 bases separating them. This CDR3 is built from 15 residues. CDR3: CATSRDQGGSYEQYF. In DNA form, the CDR3 reads TGTGCCACCAGCAGAGATCAGGGTGGCTCCTACGAGCAGTACTTC.

The chain uses TRBV7-8 and TRBJ2-2, with a weak D call TRBD1 (6 bases). The CDR3 totals 14 residues. Trimming stripped 1 base from V and 6 bases from J, with 9 bases between. Germline loops: CDR1 SGHVS, CDR2 FQNEAQ. The CDR3 loop reads CASSLDRAAGELFF. The CDR3 coding sequence is TGTGCCAGCAGCTTAGACAGGGCGGCCGGGGAGCTGTTTTTT. Variable domain in full (rest from reference TRBV7-8 and TRBJ2-2): GAGVSQSPRYKVAKRGQDVALRCDPISGHVSLFWYQQALGQGPEFLTYFQNEAQLDKSGLPSDRFFAERPEGSVSTLKIQRTQQEDSAVYLCASSLDRAAGELFFGEGSRLTVL.

The J gene is TRBJ2-7, the V gene TRBV25-1, with 9 positions matching TRBD1. Germline assignment: CDR1 MGHDK and CDR2 SYGVNS. Germline trimming cut 4 bases from V and 3 bases from J; bases unmatched to any gene: 10. This CDR3 comprises 16 residues. CDR3 coding DNA: TGTGCCAGCAGTGGCCCGACAGGGGGAGTTGGCTACGAGCAGTACTTC. Protein: CASSGPTGGVGYEQYF.

The chain uses TRBV19 and TRBJ2-7; TRBD2 agrees at 8 bases. The CDR3 is 15 amino acids. Germline V lookup: CDR1 LNHDA, CDR2 SQIVND (reference sequence). After removal of 6 bases from V and 3 bases from J, the junction contained 10 bases not matched to a gene. The CDR3 reads CASSPGRGDGYEQYF. The CDR3 DNA reads as TGTGCCAGTAGCCCCGGGAGGGGGGACGGCTACGAGCAGTACTTC.

The gene calls are TRBV4-2 and TRBJ2-5, with 8 bases lining up with TRBD2. The junction had 11 bases not matched to a gene; V was cut back by 0 bases and J by 2 bases. Per germline, CDR1 LGHNA and CDR2 YNFKEQ. CDR3 length: 18 amino acids. CDR3 residues: CASSQDLGASGFQETQYF. CDR3 DNA sequence: TGTGCCAGCAGCCAAGATCTGGGGGCTAGCGGGTTTCAAGAGACCCAGTACTTC.

V usage is TRBV6-6 and J usage is TRBJ2-3, with D unresolved. The CDR3 spans 12 residues. From germline, CDR1 is MNHNY and CDR2 SVGAGI (reference sequence). V lost 2 bases, J lost 5 bases, and 5 bases lay in between. Here the CDR3 reads CASSYARDTQYF. The CDR3 DNA reads as TGTGCCAGCAGTTACGCCCGAGATACGCAGTATTTT.

The V and J genes are TRBV7-2 and TRBJ1-2, with a tentative D call TRBD1 (6 bases). V lost 5 bases, J lost 7 bases, and 20 bases lay in between. Germline CDR1 and CDR2: SGHTA and FQGNSA. The CDR3 is made up of 15 amino acids. As DNA, the CDR3 is TGTGCCAGCAGCGTCCAACCCAGGGGTAGGGGTGGCTACACCTTC. Its translation is CASSVQPRGRGGYTF.

This sequence joins TRBV15 and TRBJ2-6, with D perhaps being TRBD1 or TRBD2 (6 bases each). With 5 bases removed from V and 3 bases from J, the gap between germline ends came to 14 bases. CDR3 length: 16 amino acids. Germline CDR1 reads LNHNV; CDR2 reads YYDKDF (reference sequence). The CDR3 loop is CATSPRGPLGANVLTF. In DNA, the CDR3 is TGTGCCACCAGCCCCCGGGGGCCTCTTGGGGCCAACGTCCTGACTTTC.

The chain employs TRBV6-5 and TRBJ1-3; 7 bases are a match to TRBD1. The CDR3 covers 13 residues. Per germline, CDR1 MNHEY and CDR2 SVGAGI. The V gene end was trimmed by 6 bases and the J gene end by 7 bases; junction bases not matched to a gene: 6. This chain's CDR3 is CASSLTGRNTIYF. DNA of the CDR3: TGTGCCAGCAGCCTGACAGGGAGGAACACCATATATTTT.